These 21 T cell receptor beta chains share one sample of origin, sequenced in a study of control samples from healthy donors and cancer patients. Method: immunoSEQ multiplex PCR; TCRdb's copy keeps in-frame clones and lacks some. The sample shows about 55,000 clones, 95% of them seen only once. Sequenced material: blood. The origin of the receptors is a man in his thirties or forties in good health.

This chain connects TRBV27 to TRBJ2-7; tentatively, D is TRBD1 or TRBD2 (5 bases each). CDR3 length: 15 residues. Germline values: CDR1 MNHEY, CDR2 SMNVEV (reference sequence). V lost 5 bases and J lost 7, with 21 bases in between. As DNA, the CDR3 is TGTGCCAGCAGTGGATCCGGGACCAACCTAGGAGAGCAGTACTTC. Residues: CASSGSGTNLGEQYF.

This chain uses TRBV5-8 with TRBJ2-1, with 13 nucleotides matching TRBD2. The CDR3 is 17 amino acids. The trim removed 0 bases at V and 5 bases at J, leaving 5 bases unmatched. Germline CDR1 and CDR2: SGHTS and YDEGEE. CDR3 protein: CASSLAGTSGANNEQFF. The CDR3 nucleotides read TGTGCCAGCAGCTTGGCCGGGACTAGCGGGGCGAACAATGAGCAGTTCTTC.

CDR3 sequence reads: CASSLGSDRVGDEQYF. Here the CDR3 DNA reads TGTGCCAGCAGCTTGGGATCAGACCGAGTGGGAGACGAGCAGTACTTC. This chain connects TRBV5-4 to TRBJ2-7; TRBD2 might be the D (5 bases). This CDR3 has 16 residues. The germline V gene encodes CDR1 SGHNT and CDR2 YYREEE (reference sequence). Trimming left V 0 bases short and J 5 bases short, with 18 bases between.

V and J are TRBV3-1 (or the pseudogene TRBV3-2) and TRBJ2-5, with D uncertain. The CDR3 extends over 14 amino acids. Germline assignment: CDR1 LGHDT and CDR2 YNNKEL (reference sequence). V shed 2 bases and J shed 5 bases, with 12 bases lying between them. CDR3 loop: CASSQREQFETQYF. Written as DNA, the CDR3 is TGTGCCAGCAGCCAAAGAGAACAGTTTGAGACCCAGTACTTC.

The chain couples TRBV5-1 to TRBJ2-1, with 12 bases matching TRBD2. The germline CDR1 and CDR2 sequences are SGHRS and YFSETQ. CDR3 length equals 14 residues. V shed 3 bases and J 6 bases; nucleotides not matched to a gene: 1. The CDR3 is CASSSTSGSNEQFF. The DNA for the CDR3 is TGCGCCAGCAGCTCGACTAGCGGGAGCAATGAGCAGTTCTTC.

The chain links TRBV5-4 to TRBJ2-1; D perhaps matches TRBD2 (6 bases). The V end was cut by 4 bases, the J end by 0 bases, with 14 bases between. The CDR3 runs to 16 residues. Germline V gives CDR1 SGHNT, CDR2 YYREEE (reference sequence). The chain's CDR3 is CASSPTRGSSYNEQFF. The CDR3 DNA reads as TGTGCCAGCAGCCCGACTAGGGGCAGCTCCTACAATGAGCAGTTCTTC. The variable domain in full, completed from reference TRBV5-4 and TRBJ2-1, reads ETGVTQSPTHLIKTRGQQVTLRCSSQSGHNTVSWYQQALGQGPQFIFQYYREEENGRGNFPPRFSGLQFPNYSSELNVNALELDDSALYLCASSPTRGSSYNEQFFGPGTRLTVL.

The V gene is TRBV3-1 (or the pseudogene TRBV3-2), the J gene TRBJ2-1; 8 bases are shared with TRBD2. After removal of 0 bases from V and 6 bases from J, the junction contained 10 bases not matched to a gene. CDR1 LGHDT and CDR2 YNNKEL come from the germline V gene (reference sequence). The CDR3 is 17 residues long. This CDR3 is CASSQDPGLAGGNEQFF. In DNA form, the CDR3 reads TGTGCCAGCAGCCAAGATCCCGGACTGGCGGGAGGCAATGAGCAGTTCTTC.

V gene TRBV9 combines with J gene TRBJ1-3; D gene ambiguous. V was trimmed by 3 bases and J by 0 bases, leaving 4 bases between them. Germline V gives CDR1 SGDLS, CDR2 YYNGEE. This CDR3 spans 13 amino acids. The CDR3 bases are TGTGCCAGCAGCGCCTCCTCTGGAAACACCATATATTTT. It is translated as CASSASSGNTIYF.

This chain connects TRBV6-1 to TRBJ2-7; D unresolved. This CDR3 is built from 15 residues. The V end lost 1 base, the J end lost 3 bases, and 13 bases lay between the germline ends. Germline V gene lookup returns CDR1 MNHNS and CDR2 SASEGT. The CDR3 loop reads CASSEVSSSGYEQYF. The CDR3, as DNA: TGTGCCAGCAGTGAAGTTTCATCTAGTGGCTACGAGCAGTACTTC.

CDR3 in amino acids: CATSREYGNYGYTF. CDR3 sequence (DNA): TGTGCCACCAGCAGAGAATACGGAAACTATGGCTACACCTTC. The chain carries TRBV15 and TRBJ1-2, with no clear D. The CDR3 extends over 14 amino acids. Per germline, CDR1 LNHNV and CDR2 YYDKDF (reference sequence). The V end lost 0 bases, the J end lost 2 bases, and 7 bases lay between the germline ends. Full variable domain (outside the CDR3, taken from reference TRBV15 and TRBJ1-2): DAMVIQNPRYQVTQFGKPVTLSCSQTLNHNVMYWYQQKSSQAPKLLFHYYDKDFNNEADTPDNFQSRRPNTSFCFLDIRSPGLGDTAMYLCATSREYGNYGYTFGSGTRLTVV.

This chain links TRBV18 with TRBJ2-3, with 8 bases identical to TRBD2. Germline CDR1 reads KGHSH; CDR2 reads LQKENI. CDR3 length equals 17 residues. V lost 2 bases and J lost 6; bases outside the gene matches: 13. The CDR3 DNA reads TGTGCCAGCTCACCAGGCGGGTTTAGCGGGACTTCGGATACGCAGTATTTT. Encoded protein: CASSPGGFSGTSDTQYF.

This clone has just one count. The V call is TRBV2, the J call TRBJ1-5; D unclear. CDR3 size: 13 residues. CDR1 is SNHLY and CDR2 is FYNNEI in the germline V gene. V lost 3 bases and J lost 1, with 4 bases in between. The CDR3 sequence is CASSDVSNQPQHF. The CDR3 DNA sequence: TGTGCCAGCAGTGACGTGAGCAATCAGCCCCAGCATTTT. The full variable domain, its missing parts supplied by reference TRBV2 and TRBJ1-5, is EPEVTQTPSHQVTQMGQEVILRCVPISNHLYFYWYRQILGQKVEFLVSFYNNEISEKSEIFDDQFSVERPDGSNFTLKIRSTKLEDSAMYFCASSDVSNQPQHFGDGTRLSIL.

This rearrangement joins TRBV11-2 to TRBJ1-2; D gene ambiguous. V lost 2 bases and J 8 bases, leaving 9 bases between the germline ends. CDR1 is SGHAT and CDR2 is FQNNGV in the germline V gene. This CDR3 comprises 12 residues. The chain's CDR3 is CASSLPGYGYTF. The CDR3 DNA reads TGTGCCAGCAGCTTACCGGGCTACGGCTACACCTTC. The complete variable domain, with remaining parts taken from reference TRBV11-2 and TRBJ1-2, reads EAGVAQSPRYKIIEKRQSVAFWCNPISGHATLYWYQQILGQGPKLLIQFQNNGVVDDSQLPKDRFSAERLKGVDSTLKIQPAKLEDSAVYLCASSLPGYGYTFGSGTRLTVV.

This chain uses TRBV6-5 with TRBJ1-1; D is unresolved. This CDR3 region has 13 residues. Trimming stripped 6 bases from V and 1 base from J, with 9 bases between. Germline CDR1 MNHEY, CDR2 SVGAGI. The CDR3 bases are TGTGCCAGCAGGGTTGGATCGAACACTGAAGCTTTCTTT. This sequence encodes CASRVGSNTEAFF.

This chain uses TRBV28 with TRBJ1-2; D unclear. Trimming took 3 bases from V and 7 from J, leaving 21 bases between them. The CDR3 contains 16 residues. In germline, CDR1 is MDHEN, CDR2 SYDVKM. CDR3 amino acids: CASSFDQLFESVGYTF. DNA of the CDR3: TGTGCCAGCAGTTTTGACCAGTTATTCGAGTCTGTTGGCTACACCTTC.

The genes are TRBV11-1 and TRBJ1-1; no firm D call. The CDR3 is 14 residues long. The ends were cut back, 6 bases at V and 0 bases at J, with 11 bases in the middle. CDR1 and CDR2 (germline): SGHAT, FQDESV (reference sequence). The CDR3 loop reads CASRPSPLNTEAFF. CDR3 coding DNA: TGTGCCAGCAGACCGTCACCCCTGAACACTGAAGCTTTCTTT.

This chain connects TRBV9 to TRBJ2-5; TRBD2 agrees at 10 bases. The CDR3 covers 15 residues. Losses at the gene ends were 0 bases for V and 5 bases for J; bases not matched to a gene: 4. The germline V gene has CDR1 SGDLS and CDR2 YYNGEE. This chain's CDR3 is CASSVASGGWETQYF. CDR3 in DNA: TGTGCCAGCAGCGTAGCTAGCGGGGGATGGGAGACCCAGTACTTC.

V is TRBV28 and J is TRBJ2-7, with TRBD1 identical over 7 bases. Germline values: CDR1 MDHEN, CDR2 SYDVKM. This CDR3 has 14 amino acids. The V gene end was trimmed by 7 bases and the J gene end by 0 bases; junction bases not matched to a gene: 6. The CDR3 reads CASIPGQSSYEQYF. The DNA for the CDR3 is TGTGCCAGCATTCCGGGACAGTCCTCCTACGAGCAGTACTTC.

This chain connects TRBV7-9 to TRBJ1-2, with 7 bases fitting TRBD1. This CDR3 region has 15 residues. Unmatched junction bases numbered 11, after V lost 6 bases and J lost 4 bases. Germline lookup yields CDR1 SEHNR and CDR2 FQNEAQ (reference sequence). The CDR3 loop is CASRSFRDSSYGYTF. The CDR3 coding sequence is TGTGCCAGCAGGTCTTTCCGGGACAGCTCCTATGGCTACACCTTC.

The chain recombines TRBV6-2 or TRBV6-3 with TRBJ1-5; no firm D call. V lost 4 bases and J lost 4, with 14 bases in between. Germline V gene lookup returns CDR1 MNHEY and CDR2 SVGEGT. This CDR3 contains 15 residues. The CDR3 loop is CASSSPGRANQPQHF. In DNA, the CDR3 is TGTGCCAGCAGTTCCCCAGGAAGGGCAAATCAGCCCCAGCATTTT.

The J gene is TRBJ2-3, the V gene TRBV6-5; 7 bases line up with TRBD2. Germline V lookup: CDR1 MNHEY, CDR2 SVGAGI. The CDR3 is 15 residues long. With 3 bases clipped from V and 0 bases from J, the junction kept 3 bases outside the gene matches. The CDR3 DNA reads as TGTGCCAGCAGTTATTGGGGAGGGAGCACAGATACGCAGTATTTT. Its translation: CASSYWGGSTDTQYF.